This T cell receptor beta chain was captured in a study of blood T cell repertoires in COVID-19 (dated by TCRdb to between 2020 and 2021). About the study as a whole: Samples from collaborators originated in the United States, Italy and Spain and spanned both the acute and convalescent phases of COVID-19. The material from the prospective study consisted of cDNA or gDNA derived from T cells, B-cell-depleted T cells, or PBMCs. The dataset comprised deeply sampled blood TCRbeta repertoires from subjects exposed to, actively infected with, or recovered from COVID-19. The repertoires were released in a freely available public database meant as a resource for research on the immune response to SARS-CoV-2. The samples were drawn from the first 160 participants of the ongoing ImmuneRACE study and from 1,254 subjects provided by 6 global collaborators. A de-identified subject ID, COVID-19 status, age in years and sex were almost always included in the sample metadata. Where HLA class I and class II types were available, the types were taken from metadata supplied by the sample provider, not from assay-based typing. The paper as a whole reports these results and caveats: The amount of clinical and demographic metadata varied by source and participant and was provided uncurated.

The CDR3 measures 16 amino acids from cysteine to phenylalanine. Solely the CDR3 DNA is kept, with 48 bases framed from the first base. Trimmed from V: 8 bases; trimmed from J: 0 bases; junction bases lacking a gene match: 5. The immunoSEQ Assay, a bias-controlled multiplex PCR, was used to amplify TCRbeta CDR3 regions from genomic DNA. For the original study's pipeline: Within the assay, amplification of reference gene primers was used to estimate how many nucleated cells each sample contained. To quantify the absolute abundance of each unique TCRbeta CDR3 rearrangement, sequence reads were collapsed and filtered. For each sample, productive Simpson clonality was calculated as the square root of Simpson's diversity index across productive rearrangements. What TCRdb holds here is the immuneACCESS table cut down to in-frame rearrangements. Part of the clones is not present; checked against another copy, under half of the missing clones reflect an unresolved V gene, and the others are unexplained. Clonal size and the V and J genes are those of that table, whereas D and trimming came from the DNA. This sample has 150,000 to 200,000 clones in its table, and 70% to 90% of those were observed once. Approximately 4.5% of the sample is held by the ten biggest clonotypes.

Collaborating institutions collected whole blood in K2EDTA tubes following their own protocols. For TCRbeta analysis, collaborators shipped samples as frozen whole blood, isolated PBMCs, or DNA extracted from either of those sample types. A remark on this clone: No cognate antigen has been identified for it. Per-base qualities were not stored, and no clone one base away is much larger.

The clonotype was recovered from a human donor in a cohort sampled during active COVID-19. Recombination linked TRBV6-7 to TRBJ1-5, and 12 junction bases match TRBD1. TRBV6-7 carries the ORF label, with uncertain function. The source material was peripheral blood. The DNA sequence reads TGTGCCAGCGGGACAGGGGGCAATTATAGCAATCAGCCCCAGCATTTT. Its protein reads: CASGTGGNYSNQPQHF.